The source of this T cell receptor beta chain is a study of T-cell reconstitution after alpha-beta-depleted transplantation in children. Study results and caveats: Several hundred expanded graft clones reportedly supplied alpha-beta T cells about two months after transplant.

As to this clonotype: Its matching antigen is unknown.

The V gene's germline CDR1 is LNHDA and CDR2 SQIVND (reference sequence). The CDR3 totals 15 residues. Germline trimming cut 4 bases from V and 7 bases from J; bases unmatched to any gene: 5. Unique molecular identifiers tagged the TCRbeta library. TCRdb re-analysed the PCR reads in MiXCR, keeping a single row per CDR3 protein. The sample has about 980,000 distinct CDR3 sequences, about 29% seen once. V and J are TRBV19 and TRBJ2-1, with 12 bases lining up with TRBD1. The material was PBMCs, mostly from graft donor cells, obtained 360 days after TCRalphabeta/CD19-depleted stem cell transplant. The sequence was obtained from a boy under three years old who had a stem cell transplant for SCID, so the T cells may come from the graft donor. CDR3 DNA: TGTGCCAGTAGTAATCCGGGACAGGGGGCGAATGAGCAGTTCTTC. This codes for CASSNPGQGANEQFF.